Each of the 9 T cell receptor beta chains below was sequenced from the same sample in a study of CD8+CD57+ T cells in acquired aplastic anemia. Individuals selected for sequencing had exhibited CD8+CD57+ cell expansion on flow cytometry. Template material for TCR beta VDJ and CDR3 profiling consisted of genomic DNA. TCRdb recomputed calls from the reads with MiXCR, one row per CDR3 protein. Among about 240,000 distinct CDR3 sequences listed, approximately 50% were seen once. The sequenced material came from sorted CD4+, CD8+, or CD8+CD57+ T cells (not recorded which) from PBMCs. These receptor sequences come from a human donor with aplastic anemia.

This clonotype was observed a handful of times. The J gene is TRBJ1-1, the V gene TRBV30; D remains ambiguous. Per germline, CDR1 GTSNPN and CDR2 SVGIG (reference sequence). This CDR3 spans 12 amino acids. Trimming left V 3 bases short and J 1 base short, with 6 bases between. CDR3 sequence: CAWRGGNTEAFF. The CDR3, as DNA: TGTGCCTGGAGAGGTGGGAACACTGAAGCTTTCTTT.

Notes on this clonotype: At one end, the junction sequence differs from germline, possibly due to a read error. The genes are TRBV12-3 or TRBV12-4 and TRBJ1-3; the match to TRBD1 covers 10 bases. The CDR3 length is 12 residues. The DNA of the CDR3 is TGTGCCAGCAGCTCCTATCGGGACAGGGGAAATTTT. Protein: CASSSYRDRGNF.

In its sample, this clonotype was seen once. V and J are TRBV24-1 and TRBJ1-1; 8 bases are shared with TRBD1. Germline V gene lookup returns CDR1 KGHDR and CDR2 SFDVKD. This CDR3 has 14 residues. Trimming cost V 6 bases and J 4 bases; bases outside gene matches: 6. This CDR3 is CATSLGQGVTEAFF. CDR3 bases: TGTGCCACCAGTCTTGGACAGGGAGTCACTGAAGCTTTCTTT.

The V gene is TRBV10-3, the J gene TRBJ1-5; D may be TRBD1 (6 bases). The CDR3 consists of 14 residues. From germline, CDR1 is ENHRY and CDR2 SYGVKD. Trimming pared 5 bases from V and 0 bases from J, leaving 8 bases between. The CDR3 spells CAISWTDSNQPQHF. CDR3 nucleotide sequence: TGTGCCATCAGTTGGACAGATAGCAATCAGCCCCAGCATTTT.

This clonotype was seen ten or more times. The V call is TRBV20-1, the J call TRBJ2-7; no clear D gene. In germline, CDR1 is DFQATT, CDR2 SNEGSKA (reference sequence). The CDR3 is 10 amino acids. V was shortened by 6 bases and J by 0 bases, with 3 bases between the two germline ends. CDR3 amino acids: CSADSYEQYF. CDR3 DNA sequence: TGCAGTGCCGACTCCTACGAGCAGTACTTC.

The V call is TRBV6-1, the J call TRBJ2-2; D remains unclear. The CDR3 spans 14 residues. With 4 bases removed from V and 5 bases from J, the gap between germline ends came to 11 bases. Germline CDR1 reads MNHNS; CDR2 reads SASEGT. The CDR3 spells CASSVRLGTGELFF. In nucleotides, the CDR3 is TGTGCCAGCAGTGTGCGTTTAGGGACCGGGGAGCTGTTTTTT.

V gene TRBV7-6 combines with J gene TRBJ2-5; D is possibly TRBD1 (6 bases). V was clipped by 6 bases and J by 2 bases, with 19 bases between them. This CDR3 has 16 amino acids. Looked up from germline, CDR1 is SGHVS and CDR2 is FNYEAQ. The CDR3 loop is CASRRLLQGYQETQYF. CDR3 DNA sequence: TGTGCCAGCAGACGACTGCTACAGGGTTATCAAGAGACCCAGTACTTC.

This clonotype occurred many times. The rearrangement links TRBV10-1 to TRBJ1-4; D is uncertain. V was pared by 6 bases and J by 7 bases, with 18 bases between. Germline lookup yields CDR1 WNHNN and CDR2 SYGVQD (reference sequence). CDR3 length: 15 residues. This CDR3 is CASRSRKPSGEKLFF. For the CDR3, the DNA is TGCGCCAGCAGGTCCCGAAAACCCTCGGGTGAAAAACTGTTTTTT.

The genes are TRBV6-4 and TRBJ2-2; D ambiguous. CDR3 length: 11 amino acids. Trimming removed 3 bases at V and 8 bases at J, with 4 bases between. Germline V gives CDR1 MRHNA, CDR2 SNTAGT. The CDR3 sequence: CASSEQGELFF. The CDR3 DNA is TGTGCCAGCAGTGAACAGGGGGAGCTGTTTTTT.